The 7 T cell receptor beta chains below come from one sample, sequenced in a study of control samples from healthy donors and cancer patients. The protocol was immunoSEQ multiplex PCR, while the TCRdb copy is restricted to in-frame clones and leaves out a portion. The profile shows about 150,000 clones, around 88% of them singletons. The sequenced material came from blood. Receptors originate from a man in his late teens or twenties in good health.

The genes are TRBV4-3 and TRBJ2-3, with TRBD1 as a possible D gene (5 bases). V was pared by 4 bases and J by 2 bases, with 16 bases between. The V gene's germline CDR1 is LGHNA and CDR2 YSLEER. This CDR3 has 16 residues. The DNA of the CDR3 is TGCGCCAGCAGCCTGGGGCCAAAACAGTACACAGATACGCAGTATTTT. As protein: CASSLGPKQYTDTQYF.

This rearrangement joins TRBV28 to TRBJ2-7; 8 bases are shared with TRBD1. This CDR3 comprises 17 residues. Germline CDR1 MDHEN, CDR2 SYDVKM. The V gene end was trimmed by 4 bases and the J gene end by 7 bases; junction bases not matched to a gene: 18. The CDR3 nucleotides are TGTGCCAGCAGTTCCTACCTATCCGACAGGGGACCCGCGGAGCAGTACTTC. This translates into CASSSYLSDRGPAEQYF.

The rearrangement joins TRBV7-2 to TRBJ2-1, with 10 bases lining up with TRBD2. The germline CDR1 and CDR2 sequences are SGHTA and FQGNSA. The V segment lost 0 bases and the J segment 10 bases; nucleotides outside the gene matches: 9. CDR3 length: 16 residues. The CDR3 protein is CASSLAPSGGAREQFF. The CDR3 bases are TGTGCCAGCAGCTTAGCGCCCAGCGGGGGGGCCAGAGAGCAGTTCTTC.

The chain is built from TRBV7-3 and TRBJ2-7; TRBD2 might be the D (6 bases). V gave up 7 bases and J gave up 2 bases, with 9 bases separating them. Germline V gene data show CDR1 as SGHTA and CDR2 as FQGTGA. The CDR3 runs 12 residues. The CDR3 spells CASMGGPYEQYF. In nucleotides, the CDR3 is TGTGCCAGCATGGGGGGACCCTACGAGCAGTACTTC.

The chain carries TRBV19 and TRBJ1-5; weak D call: TRBD1 (6 bases). V was trimmed by 5 bases and J by 4 bases, leaving 12 bases between them. CDR1 LNHDA and CDR2 SQIVND come from the germline V gene (reference sequence). There are 14 residues in the CDR3. Here the CDR3 reads CASSSGQFNQPQHF. The CDR3 bases are TGTGCCAGTAGTTCAGGACAGTTTAATCAGCCCCAGCATTTT. Filled out from reference TRBV19 and TRBJ1-5, the complete variable domain reads DGGITQSPKYLFRKEGQNVTLSCEQNLNHDAMYWYRQDPGQGLRLIYYSQIVNDFQKGDIAEGYSVSREKKESFPLTVTSAQKNPTAFYLCASSSGQFNQPQHFGDGTRLSIL.

This clone was observed a single time. V gene TRBV6-5 combines with J gene TRBJ1-3, with a weak D call TRBD1 (5 bases). In germline, CDR1 is MNHEY, CDR2 SVGAGI. Trimming took 0 bases from V and 0 from J, leaving 6 bases between them. CDR3 length: 15 residues. The CDR3 region has the DNA TGTGCCAGCAGTTACTCGGGACGCTCTGGAAACACCATATATTTT. It specifies CASSYSGRSGNTIYF.

The chain combines TRBV13 with TRBJ2-2, with 7 bases lining up with TRBD1. Germline values: CDR1 PRHDT, CDR2 FYEKMQ (reference sequence). The CDR3 loop spans 15 amino acids. The V and J ends lost 3 bases and 2 bases, in that order; junction bases with no gene match: 3. This chain's CDR3 is CASSFRQGNTGELFF. The CDR3 coding sequence is TGTGCCAGCAGCTTCAGACAGGGTAACACCGGGGAGCTGTTTTTT.